The clone carrying this T cell receptor (beta chain) is a singleton in its sample. The data are from a study of blood T cell repertoires in COVID-19. About the research overall: The origin of the acute and convalescent COVID-19 samples was the United States, Italy and Spain. The cDNA or gDNA used as material had been derived from T cells, B-cell-depleted T cells, or PBMCs.

Authors' data handling: The assay estimated nucleated cells by amplifying reference gene primers. Sequenced by immunoSEQ multiplex PCR; TCRdb stores in-frame clones only, minus some. V, J and clone size are those of that table, while D and trimming were read from the DNA. The sample has about 220,000 clones; approximately 80% are singletons. Per the germline V gene, CDR1 is LGHNA and CDR2 is YSLEER. V dropped 4 bases and J dropped 0 bases, with 14 bases sitting between them. CDR3 length: 16 amino acids. The J gene is TRBJ2-3, the V gene TRBV4-3; D remains unclear. This TCR was sampled from a man aged 50 to 59 with active or convalescent COVID-19. The sample consisted of peripheral blood. The CDR3 DNA follows: TGCGCCAGCAGCCGAAGCCTGAGAACTAGCACAGATACGCAGTATTTT. It yields the protein CASSRSLRTSTDTQYF.